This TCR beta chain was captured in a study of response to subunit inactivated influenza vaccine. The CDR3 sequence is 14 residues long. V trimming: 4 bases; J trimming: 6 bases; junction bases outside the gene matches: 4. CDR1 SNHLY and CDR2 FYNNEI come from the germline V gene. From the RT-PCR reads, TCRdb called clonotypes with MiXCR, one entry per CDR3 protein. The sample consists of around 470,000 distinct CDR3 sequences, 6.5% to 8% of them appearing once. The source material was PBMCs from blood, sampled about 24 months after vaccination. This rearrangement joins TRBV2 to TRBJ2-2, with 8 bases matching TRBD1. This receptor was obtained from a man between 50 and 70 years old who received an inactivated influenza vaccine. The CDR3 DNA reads TGTGCCAGCAGTGGTTCAGGGGGCTCCGGGGAGCTGTTTTTT. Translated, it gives CASSGSGGSGELFF. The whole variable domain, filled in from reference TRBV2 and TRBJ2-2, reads EPEVTQTPSHQVTQMGQEVILRCVPISNHLYFYWYRQILGQKVEFLVSFYNNEISEKSEIFDDQFSVERPDGSNFTLKIRSTKLEDSAMYFCASSGSGGSGELFFGEGSRLTVL.